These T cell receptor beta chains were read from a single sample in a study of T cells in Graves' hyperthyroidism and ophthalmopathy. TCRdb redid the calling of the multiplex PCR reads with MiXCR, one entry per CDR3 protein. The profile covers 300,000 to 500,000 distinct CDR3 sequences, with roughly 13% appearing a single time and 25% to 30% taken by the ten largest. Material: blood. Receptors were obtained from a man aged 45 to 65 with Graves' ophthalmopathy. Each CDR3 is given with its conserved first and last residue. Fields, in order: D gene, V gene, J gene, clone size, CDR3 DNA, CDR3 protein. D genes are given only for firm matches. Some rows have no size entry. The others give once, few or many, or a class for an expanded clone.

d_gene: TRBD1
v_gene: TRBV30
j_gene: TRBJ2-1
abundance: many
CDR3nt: TGTGCCTGGGACAGGGGCAATGAGCAGTTCTTC
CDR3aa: CAWDRGNEQFF

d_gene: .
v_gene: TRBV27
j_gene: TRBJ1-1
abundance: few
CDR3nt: TGTGCCAGCAGCCGAGGTTGGGAATTAGGCACTGAAGCTTTCTTT
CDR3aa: CASSRGWELGTEAFF

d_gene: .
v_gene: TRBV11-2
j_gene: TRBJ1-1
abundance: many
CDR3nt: TGTGCCAGCAGCTTAGGTGGCCGGAACACTGAAGCTTTCTTT
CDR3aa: CASSLGGRNTEAFF

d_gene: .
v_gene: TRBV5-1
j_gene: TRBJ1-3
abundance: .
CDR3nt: TGCGCCAGCAGCTTGGGTGGGGGTCTCTCTGGAAACACCATATATTTT
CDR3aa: CASSLGGGLSGNTIYF

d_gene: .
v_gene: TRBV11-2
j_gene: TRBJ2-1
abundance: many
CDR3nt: TGTGCCAGCAGCTTAGCGGGAGTCCCCTTATACAATGAGCAGTTCTTC
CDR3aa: CASSLAGVPLYNEQFF

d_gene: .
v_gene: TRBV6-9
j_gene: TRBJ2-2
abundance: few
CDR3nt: TGTGCCAGCAGTTCCCCAGCGGAAAGCACCGGGGAGCTGTTTTTT
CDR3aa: CASSSPAESTGELFF

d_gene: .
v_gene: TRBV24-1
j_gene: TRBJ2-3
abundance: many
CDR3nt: TGTGCCACCAGTGAGCCGACTAGCACAGATACGCAGTATTTT
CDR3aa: CATSEPTSTDTQYF

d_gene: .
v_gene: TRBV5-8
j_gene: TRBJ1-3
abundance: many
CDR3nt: TGTGCCAGCAGCCCTCACGGAAACACCATATATTTT
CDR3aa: CASSPHGNTIYF

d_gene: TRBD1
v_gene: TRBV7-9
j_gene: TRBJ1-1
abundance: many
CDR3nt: TGTGCCAGCAGCCCACCGACAGGGTTAGCTTTCTTT
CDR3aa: CASSPPTGLAFF

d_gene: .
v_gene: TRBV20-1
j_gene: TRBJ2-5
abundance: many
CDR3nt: TGCAGTGCACCATCGAAAGGTTGGACCCAGTACTTC
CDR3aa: CSAPSKGWTQYF

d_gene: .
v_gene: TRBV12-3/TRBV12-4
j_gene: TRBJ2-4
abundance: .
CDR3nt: TGTGCCAGCAGTTTAACAGGGATATCGGACATTCAGTACTTC
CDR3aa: CASSLTGISDIQYF

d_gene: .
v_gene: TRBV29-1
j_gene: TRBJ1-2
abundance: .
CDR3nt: TGCAGCGTTGAAGGGGGCTACACCTTC
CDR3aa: CSVEGGYTF

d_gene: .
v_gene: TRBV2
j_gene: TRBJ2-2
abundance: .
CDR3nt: TGTGCCGCGAGACAGATATCCACCGGGGAGCTGTTTTTT
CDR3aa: CAARQISTGELFF

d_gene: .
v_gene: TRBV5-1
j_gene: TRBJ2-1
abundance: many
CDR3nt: TGCGCCAGCAGGAACTCCGGGACTGGAAACAATGAGCAGTTCTTC
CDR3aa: CASRNSGTGNNEQFF

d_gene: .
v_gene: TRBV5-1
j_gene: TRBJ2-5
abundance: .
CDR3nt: TGCGCCAGCGGCCGTCTACTAGGGGTGGAGACCCAGTACTTC
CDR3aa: CASGRLLGVETQYF

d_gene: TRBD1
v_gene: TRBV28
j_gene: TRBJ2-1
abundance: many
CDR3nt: TGTGCCAGCAGTTCAGGGGGCGGGCTCTACAATGAGCAGTTCTTC
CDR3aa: CASSSGGGLYNEQFF

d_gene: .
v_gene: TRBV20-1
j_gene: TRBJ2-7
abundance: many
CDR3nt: TGCAGTGTAGACGGAACCTACGAGCAGTACTTC
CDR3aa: CSVDGTYEQYF

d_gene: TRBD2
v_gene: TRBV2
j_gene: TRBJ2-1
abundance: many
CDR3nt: TGTGCCAGCAGTGGTAGGCGGGAGGGGGTCTACAATGAGCAGTTCTTC
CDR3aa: CASSGRREGVYNEQFF

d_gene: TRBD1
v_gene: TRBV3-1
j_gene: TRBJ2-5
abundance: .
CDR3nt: TGTGCCAGCTCACCAATCCTAACGGGACAGGGGATTGCAGAGACCCAGTACTTC
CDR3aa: CASSPILTGQGIAETQYF

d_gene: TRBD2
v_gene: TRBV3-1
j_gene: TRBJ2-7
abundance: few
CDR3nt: TGTGCCAGCAGCCAAGCGAGCGGGGCTTTGAGGGAGCAGTACTTC
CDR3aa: CASSQASGALREQYF

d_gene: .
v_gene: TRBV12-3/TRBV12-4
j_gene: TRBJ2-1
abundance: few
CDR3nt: TGTGCCAGCAGATCCGGGACTGACTCCTACAATGAGCAGTTCTTC
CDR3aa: CASRSGTDSYNEQFF

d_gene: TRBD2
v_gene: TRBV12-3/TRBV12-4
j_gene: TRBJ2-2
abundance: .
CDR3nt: TGTGCCAGCAGTCGGGGACTAGCGGGACCCGGGGAGCTGTTTTTT
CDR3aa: CASSRGLAGPGELFF

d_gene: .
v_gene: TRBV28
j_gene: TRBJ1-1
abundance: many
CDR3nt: TGTGCCAGCAGTTTAACGCCGATCACTGAAGCTTTCTTT
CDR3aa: CASSLTPITEAFF

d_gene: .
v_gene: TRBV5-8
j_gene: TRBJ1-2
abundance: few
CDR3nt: TGTGCCAGCAGCTTGGACCCCGGCGAAGGGGGCTACACCTTC
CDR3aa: CASSLDPGEGGYTF

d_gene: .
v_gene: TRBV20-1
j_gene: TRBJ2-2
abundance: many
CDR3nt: TGCAGTGCCCAAATAACAGTGTTGGCCGGGGAGCTGTTTTTT
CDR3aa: CSAQITVLAGELFF

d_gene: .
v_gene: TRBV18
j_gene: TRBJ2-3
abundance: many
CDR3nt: TGTGCCAGCTCACCTCTCCCAGGGAGGACAGATACGCAGTATTTT
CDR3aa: CASSPLPGRTDTQYF

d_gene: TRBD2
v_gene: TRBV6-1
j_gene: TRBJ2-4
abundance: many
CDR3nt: TGTGCCAGCAGTGAAGTCGGACTAGCGGGAGGGGGGAAGTACTTC
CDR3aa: CASSEVGLAGGGKYF

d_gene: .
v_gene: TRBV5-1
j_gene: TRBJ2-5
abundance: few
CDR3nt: TGCGCCAGCAGCTTTTCCAATGGGAAAGAGACCCAGTACTTC
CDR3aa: CASSFSNGKETQYF

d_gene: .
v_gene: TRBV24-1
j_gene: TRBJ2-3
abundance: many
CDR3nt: TGTGCCACCAGCGGATCTTTCGTTGTGGATACGCAGTATTTT
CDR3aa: CATSGSFVVDTQYF

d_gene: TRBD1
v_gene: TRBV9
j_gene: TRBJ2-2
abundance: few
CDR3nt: TGTGCCAGCAGCGAGGACAGGGGGCTAGACACCGGGGAGCTGTTTTTT
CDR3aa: CASSEDRGLDTGELFF

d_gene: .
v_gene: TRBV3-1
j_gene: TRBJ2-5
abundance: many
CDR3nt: TGTGCCAGCAGCCAAGGAGTAGTGGTGAAGACCCAGTACTTC
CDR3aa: CASSQGVVVKTQYF

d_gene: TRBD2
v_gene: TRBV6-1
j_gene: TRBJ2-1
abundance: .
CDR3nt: TGTGCCAGCAGTGGCAGGGGCTCGAGCGGGAGTTTCTACAATGAGCAGTTCTTC
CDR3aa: CASSGRGSSGSFYNEQFF

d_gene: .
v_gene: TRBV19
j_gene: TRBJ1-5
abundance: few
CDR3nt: TGTGCCAGTAGTTATCGGAGCAATCAGCCCCAGCATTTT
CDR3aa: CASSYRSNQPQHF

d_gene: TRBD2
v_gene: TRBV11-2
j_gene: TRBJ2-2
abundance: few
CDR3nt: TGTGCCAGCAGCTTCCTAGCGGGGGGGATTGGCACCGGGGAGCTGCTTTTT
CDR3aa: CASSFLAGGIGTGELLF

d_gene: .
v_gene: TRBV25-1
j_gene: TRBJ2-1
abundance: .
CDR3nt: TGTGCCAGCCGTAGGGAGAATGTTGTAGGGCTACACAATGAGCAGTTCTTC
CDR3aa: CASRRENVVGLHNEQFF